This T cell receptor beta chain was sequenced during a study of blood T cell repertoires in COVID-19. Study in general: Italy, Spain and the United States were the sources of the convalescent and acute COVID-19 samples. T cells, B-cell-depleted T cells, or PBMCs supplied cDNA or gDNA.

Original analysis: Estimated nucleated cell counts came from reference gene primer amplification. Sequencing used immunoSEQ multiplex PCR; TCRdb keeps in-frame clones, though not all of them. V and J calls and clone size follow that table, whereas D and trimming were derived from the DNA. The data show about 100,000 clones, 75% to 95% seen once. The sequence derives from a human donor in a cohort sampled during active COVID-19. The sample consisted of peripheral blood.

As DNA, the CDR3 is TGCAGCGTTTTAGACAGCTCCAATCAGCCCCAGCATTTT. Encoded protein: CSVLDSSNQPQHF. This chain joins TRBV29-1 and TRBJ1-5, with a tentative D call TRBD1 (5 bases). Germline assignment: CDR1 SQVTM and CDR2 ANQGSEA. The CDR3 consists of 13 residues. V lost 5 bases and J 3 bases, leaving 11 bases between the germline ends.